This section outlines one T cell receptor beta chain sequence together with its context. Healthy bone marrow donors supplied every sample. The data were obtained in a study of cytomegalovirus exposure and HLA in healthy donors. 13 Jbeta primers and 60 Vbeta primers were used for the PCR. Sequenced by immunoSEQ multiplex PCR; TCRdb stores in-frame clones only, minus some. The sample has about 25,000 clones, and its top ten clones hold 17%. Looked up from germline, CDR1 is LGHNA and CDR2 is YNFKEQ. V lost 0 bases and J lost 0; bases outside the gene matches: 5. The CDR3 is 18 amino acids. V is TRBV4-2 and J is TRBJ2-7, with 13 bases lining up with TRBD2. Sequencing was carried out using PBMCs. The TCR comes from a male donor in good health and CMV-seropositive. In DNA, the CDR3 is TGTGCCAGCAGCCAAGATCCGGGACTAGCGGGAACCTCCTACGAGCAGTACTTC. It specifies CASSQDPGLAGTSYEQYF.